Given below is one T cell receptor (beta chain) in context. What it recognizes is unknown. The donors, aged about 6 to 100, were healthy Caucasians from Russia. The CDR3 covers 14 residues. Germline V gene sequence: CDR1 SGHRS, CDR2 YFSETQ. The sample belongs to a study of blood T cells in healthy people across ages. Study-wide findings and caveats: Conclusively comparing naive with antigen-experienced cells was impossible with unsorted PBMCs.

For the second PCR, which ran for about 6 to 11 cycles, a sample-barcoded 5' primer and a J-beta primer mix were used. MiXCR was run by TCRdb on the 5' RACE reads, yielding one entry per CDR3 protein. The sample has just over 1 million distinct CDR3 sequences; 40% to 50% are singletons. Sequencing was performed on blood. The sequence was collected from an older woman in good health. This chain uses TRBV5-1 with TRBJ2-1; the D is unclear. The assigned J gene may be wrong: the sequence end matches TRBJ2-7 better. Written as DNA, the CDR3 is TGCGCCAGCAGCGCGGACGGGTCCTACAATGAGCAGTACTTC. Translating gives CASSADGSYNEQYF.